This entry is about one TCR beta chain. This entry comes from a study of blood T cell repertoires in COVID-19. Original processing methods: Reference gene primer amplification gave estimated nucleated cell counts. Sequencing used immunoSEQ multiplex PCR; TCRdb keeps in-frame clones, though not all of them. D and trimming come from the DNA, and the V and J calls and clone size come from that table. The sample shows about 54,000 clones, more than 70% of them seen only once. The CDR3 covers 14 residues. Germline-derived CDR1 and CDR2 are SGHVS and FQNEAQ. The V and J ends lost 5 bases and 4 bases respectively, with 14 bases between them.

This TCR came from a man in his 60s with active COVID-19. This chain uses TRBV7-8 with TRBJ1-1; TRBD1 is a possible D gene (5 bases). The sample taken for sequencing was peripheral blood. This CDR3 reads CASSPPRGGTEAFF. Here the CDR3 DNA reads TGTGCCAGCAGCCCCCCGCGGGGGGGCACTGAAGCTTTCTTT. The full variable domain, in which reference TRBV7-8 and TRBJ1-1 provide the parts outside the CDR3, is GAGVSQSPRYKVAKRGQDVALRCDPISGHVSLFWYQQALGQGPEFLTYFQNEAQLDKSGLPSDRFFAERPEGSVSTLKIQRTQQEDSAVYLCASSPPRGGTEAFFGQGTRLTVV.